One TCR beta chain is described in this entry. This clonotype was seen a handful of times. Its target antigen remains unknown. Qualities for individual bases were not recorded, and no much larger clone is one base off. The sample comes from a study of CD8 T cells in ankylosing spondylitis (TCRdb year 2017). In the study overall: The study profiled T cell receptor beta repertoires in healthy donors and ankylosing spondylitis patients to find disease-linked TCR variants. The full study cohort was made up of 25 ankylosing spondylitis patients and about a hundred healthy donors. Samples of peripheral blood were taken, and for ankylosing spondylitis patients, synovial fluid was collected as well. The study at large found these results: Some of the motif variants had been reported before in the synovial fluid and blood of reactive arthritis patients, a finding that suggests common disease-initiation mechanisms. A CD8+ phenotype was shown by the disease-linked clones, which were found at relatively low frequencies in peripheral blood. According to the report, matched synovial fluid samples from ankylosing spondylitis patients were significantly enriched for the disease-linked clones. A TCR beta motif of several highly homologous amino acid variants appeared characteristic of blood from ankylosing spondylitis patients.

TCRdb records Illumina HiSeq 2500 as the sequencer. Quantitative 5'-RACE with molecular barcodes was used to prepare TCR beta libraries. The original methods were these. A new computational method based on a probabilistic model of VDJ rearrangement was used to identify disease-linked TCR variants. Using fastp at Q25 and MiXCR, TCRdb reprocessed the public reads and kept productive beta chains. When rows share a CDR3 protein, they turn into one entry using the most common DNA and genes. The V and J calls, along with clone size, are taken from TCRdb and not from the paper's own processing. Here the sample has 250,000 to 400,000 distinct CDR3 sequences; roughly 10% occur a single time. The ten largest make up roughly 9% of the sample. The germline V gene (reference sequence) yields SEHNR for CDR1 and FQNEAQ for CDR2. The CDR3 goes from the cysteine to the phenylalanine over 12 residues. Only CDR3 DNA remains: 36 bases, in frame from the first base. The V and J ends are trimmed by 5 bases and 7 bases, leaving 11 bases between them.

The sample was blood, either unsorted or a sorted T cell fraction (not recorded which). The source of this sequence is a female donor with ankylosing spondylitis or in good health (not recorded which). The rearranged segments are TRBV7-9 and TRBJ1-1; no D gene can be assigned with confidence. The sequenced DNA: TGTGCCAGCAGCCCCAGTAAGGATGAAGCTTTCTTT. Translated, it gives CASSPSKDEAFF.